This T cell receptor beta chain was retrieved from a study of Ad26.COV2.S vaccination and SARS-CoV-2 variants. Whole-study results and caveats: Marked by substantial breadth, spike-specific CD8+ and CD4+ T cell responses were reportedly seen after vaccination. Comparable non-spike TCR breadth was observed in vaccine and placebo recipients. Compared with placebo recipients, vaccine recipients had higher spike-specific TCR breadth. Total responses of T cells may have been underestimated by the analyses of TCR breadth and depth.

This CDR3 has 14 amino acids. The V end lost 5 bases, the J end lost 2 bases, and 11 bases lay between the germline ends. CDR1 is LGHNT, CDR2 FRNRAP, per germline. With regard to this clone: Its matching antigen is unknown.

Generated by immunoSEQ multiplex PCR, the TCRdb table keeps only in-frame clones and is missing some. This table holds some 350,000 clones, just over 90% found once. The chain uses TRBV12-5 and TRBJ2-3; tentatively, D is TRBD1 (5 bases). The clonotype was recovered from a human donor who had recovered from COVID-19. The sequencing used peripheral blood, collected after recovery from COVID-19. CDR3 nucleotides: TGTGCTAGTGGTCATGGGGCCTACACAGATACGCAGTATTTT. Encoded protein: CASGHGAYTDTQYF.